What follows are 4 T cell receptor beta chains derived from one specimen sequenced in a study of cytomegalovirus exposure and HLA in healthy donors. PCR primers comprised 60 Vbeta and 13 Jbeta primers. Assay used: immunoSEQ multiplex PCR; TCRdb lists only in-frame clones, some missing. The data show 200,000 or so clones, with 80% to 85% seen just once and 6.3% held by the top ten. The material sequenced was PBMCs. These receptor sequences come from a man between 40 and 49 years old in good health and CMV-seropositive.

The chain couples TRBV11-2 to TRBJ2-2; 14 bases match TRBD2. V shed 5 bases, J shed 6 bases, and the junction held 5 bases outside the gene matches. The CDR3 is 16 residues long. The germline V gene has CDR1 SGHAT and CDR2 FQNNGV. CDR3 sequence reads: CASSQGTSGGSGELFF. CDR3 nucleotides: TGTGCCAGCAGCCAAGGGACTAGCGGGGGATCCGGGGAGCTGTTTTTT.

This chain joins TRBV6-6 and TRBJ1-2, with TRBD1 matching over 7 bases. The CDR3 is made up of 13 amino acids. Germline loops: CDR1 MNHNY, CDR2 SVGAGI (reference sequence). The V gene end was trimmed by 7 bases and the J gene end by 2 bases; junction bases not matched to a gene: 4. The CDR3, as DNA: TGTGCCAGCACCCCGACAGGGAACTATGGCTACACCTTC. Its translation: CASTPTGNYGYTF.

The rearrangement links TRBV7-2 to TRBJ2-2; D gene uncertain. CDR1 is SGHTA, CDR2 FQGNSA, per germline. The CDR3 totals 13 residues. The V end lost 5 bases, the J end lost 4 bases, and 8 bases lay between the germline ends. This CDR3 reads CASSTYSTGELFF. CDR3 nucleotides: TGTGCCAGCAGCACCTACAGCACCGGGGAGCTGTTTTTT.

This clone was counted once. This chain joins TRBV7-2 and TRBJ1-5; D uncertain. Germline V gene sequence: CDR1 SGHTA, CDR2 FQGNSA. Trimming took 4 bases from V and 3 from J, leaving 7 bases between them. The CDR3 is 13 amino acids. The CDR3 here is CASSYTSNQPQHF. The CDR3 coding sequence is TGTGCCAGCAGCTACACGTCCAATCAGCCCCAGCATTTT.